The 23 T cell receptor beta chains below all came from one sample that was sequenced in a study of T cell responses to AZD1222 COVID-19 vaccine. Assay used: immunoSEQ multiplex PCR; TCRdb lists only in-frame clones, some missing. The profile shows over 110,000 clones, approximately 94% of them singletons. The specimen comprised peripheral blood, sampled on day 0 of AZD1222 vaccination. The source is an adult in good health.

CDR3 region: CASSYDNPRLASEQYF. The CDR3 DNA reads as TGTGCCAGCAGTTACGACAACCCGAGGCTGGCCAGCGAGCAGTACTTC. The V and J genes are TRBV6-2 or TRBV6-3 and TRBJ2-7, with D hard to call. CDR1 and CDR2 from the germline V gene are MNHEY and SVGEGT. V lost 2 bases, J lost 6 bases, and 20 bases lay in between. The length of the CDR3 is 16 residues.

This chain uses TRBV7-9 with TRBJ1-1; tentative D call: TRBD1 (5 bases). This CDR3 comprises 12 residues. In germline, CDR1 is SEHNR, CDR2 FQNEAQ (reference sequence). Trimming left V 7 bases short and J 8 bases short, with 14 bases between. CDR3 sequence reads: CASTRGLREAFF. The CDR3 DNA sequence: TGTGCCAGCACCCGGGGCCTTAGAGAAGCTTTCTTT.

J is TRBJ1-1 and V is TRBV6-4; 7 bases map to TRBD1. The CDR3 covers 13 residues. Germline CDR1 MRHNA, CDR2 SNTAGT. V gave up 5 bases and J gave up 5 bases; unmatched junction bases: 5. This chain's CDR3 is CASSYSQGTEAFF. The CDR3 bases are TGTGCCAGCAGTTATTCACAGGGGACTGAAGCTTTCTTT.

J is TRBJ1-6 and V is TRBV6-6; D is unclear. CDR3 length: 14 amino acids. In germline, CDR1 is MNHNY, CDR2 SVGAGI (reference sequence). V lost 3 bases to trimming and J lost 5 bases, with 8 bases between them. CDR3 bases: TGTGCCAGCAGTTATCGGGAGGATAATTCACCCCTCCACTTT. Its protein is CASSYREDNSPLHF.

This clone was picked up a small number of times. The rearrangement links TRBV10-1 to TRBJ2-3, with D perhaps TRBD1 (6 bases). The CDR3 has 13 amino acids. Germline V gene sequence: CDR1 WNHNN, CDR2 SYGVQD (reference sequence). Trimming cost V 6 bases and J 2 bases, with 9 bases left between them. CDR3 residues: CASRDSYTDTQYF. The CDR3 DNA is TGCGCCAGCAGGGACAGCTACACAGATACGCAGTATTTT.

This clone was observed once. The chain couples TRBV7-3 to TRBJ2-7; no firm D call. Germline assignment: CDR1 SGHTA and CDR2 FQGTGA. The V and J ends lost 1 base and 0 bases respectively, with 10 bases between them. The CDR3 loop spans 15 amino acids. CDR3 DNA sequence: TGTGCCAGCAGCTTAAACCGTGACGTCTCCTACGAGCAGTACTTC. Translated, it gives CASSLNRDVSYEQYF.

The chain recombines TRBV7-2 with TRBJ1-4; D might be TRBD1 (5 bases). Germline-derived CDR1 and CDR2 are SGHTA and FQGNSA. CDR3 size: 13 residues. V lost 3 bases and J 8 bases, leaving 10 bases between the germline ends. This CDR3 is CASSLSSGEKLFF. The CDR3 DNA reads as TGTGCCAGCAGCTTGTCCTCAGGGGAAAAACTGTTTTTT.

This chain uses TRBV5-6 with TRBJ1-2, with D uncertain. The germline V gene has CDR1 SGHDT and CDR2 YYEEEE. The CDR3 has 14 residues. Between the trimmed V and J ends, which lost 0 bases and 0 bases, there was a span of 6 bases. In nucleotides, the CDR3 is TGTGCCAGCAGCTTGGGAGGAGCTAACTATGGCTACACCTTC. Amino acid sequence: CASSLGGANYGYTF.

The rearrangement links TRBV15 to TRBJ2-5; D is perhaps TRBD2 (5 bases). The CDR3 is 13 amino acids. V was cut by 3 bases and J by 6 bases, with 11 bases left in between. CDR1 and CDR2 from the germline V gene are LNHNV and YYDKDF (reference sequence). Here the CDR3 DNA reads TGTGCCACCAGCAGTGACTCGGGGAAGACCCAGTACTTC. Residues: CATSSDSGKTQYF.

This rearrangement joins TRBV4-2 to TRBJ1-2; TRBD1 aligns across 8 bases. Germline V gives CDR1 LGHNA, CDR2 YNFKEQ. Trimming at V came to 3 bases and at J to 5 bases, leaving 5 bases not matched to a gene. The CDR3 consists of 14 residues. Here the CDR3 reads CASSQDRVQYGYTF. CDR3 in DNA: TGTGCCAGCAGCCAGGACAGGGTTCAATATGGCTACACCTTC.

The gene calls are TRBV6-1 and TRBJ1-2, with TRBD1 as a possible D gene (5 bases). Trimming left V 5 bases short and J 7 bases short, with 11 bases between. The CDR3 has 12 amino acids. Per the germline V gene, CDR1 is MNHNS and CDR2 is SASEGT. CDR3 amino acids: CASSHRQGGYTF. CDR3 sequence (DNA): TGTGCCAGCAGTCACCGTCAGGGTGGCTACACCTTC.

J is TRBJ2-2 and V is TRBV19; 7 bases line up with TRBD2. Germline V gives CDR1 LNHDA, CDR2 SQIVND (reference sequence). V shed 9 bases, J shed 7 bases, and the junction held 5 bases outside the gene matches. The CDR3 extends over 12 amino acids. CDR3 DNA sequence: TGTGCCAGCGCGGGAGATCTCGGGGAGCTGTTTTTT. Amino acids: CASAGDLGELFF.

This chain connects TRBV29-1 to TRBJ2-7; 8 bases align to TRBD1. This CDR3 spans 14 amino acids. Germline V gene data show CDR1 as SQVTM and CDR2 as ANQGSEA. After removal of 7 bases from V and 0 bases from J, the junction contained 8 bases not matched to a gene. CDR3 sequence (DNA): TGCAGCGGATTTAGGGACAGGAGCTCCTACGAGCAGTACTTC. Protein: CSGFRDRSSYEQYF.

The CDR3 nucleotides read TGTGCCAGCAGCCAAGTTAGGGGCCGGGAGACCCAGTACTTC. Translating gives CASSQVRGRETQYF. This chain connects TRBV3-1 (or the pseudogene TRBV3-2) to TRBJ2-5; a weak D match, TRBD1 (5 bases). Between the trimmed V and J ends, which lost 1 base and 5 bases, there was a span of 11 bases. CDR1 LGHDT and CDR2 YNNKEL come from the germline V gene (reference sequence). The CDR3 has 14 amino acids.

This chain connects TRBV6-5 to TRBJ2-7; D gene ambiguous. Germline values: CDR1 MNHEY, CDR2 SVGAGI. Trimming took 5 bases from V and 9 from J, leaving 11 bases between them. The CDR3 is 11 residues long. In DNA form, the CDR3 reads TGTGCCAGCAGTCCGGGTTTGGTGCAGTACTTC. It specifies CASSPGLVQYF.

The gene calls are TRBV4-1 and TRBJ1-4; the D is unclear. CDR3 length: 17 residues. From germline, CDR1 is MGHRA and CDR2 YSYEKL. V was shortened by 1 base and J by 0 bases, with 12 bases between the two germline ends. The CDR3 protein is CASSQGVRLATNEKLFF. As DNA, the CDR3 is TGCGCCAGCAGCCAAGGGGTCAGGCTTGCAACTAATGAAAAACTGTTTTTT.

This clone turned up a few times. As DNA, the CDR3 is TGTGCCAGTAGTATAACTTTGACAGGCGGAGAGACCCAGTACTTC. Residues: CASSITLTGGETQYF. V is TRBV19 and J is TRBJ2-5, with D possibly being TRBD1 (6 bases). Trimming took 2 bases from V and 4 from J, leaving 14 bases between them. The CDR3 is made up of 15 amino acids. CDR1 is LNHDA and CDR2 is SQIVND in the germline V gene (reference sequence).

CDR3 protein: CASRPGGPSPLHF. The DNA of the CDR3 is TGTGCCAGCAGACCCGGGGGCCCTTCACCCCTCCACTTT. The chain combines TRBV6-5 with TRBJ1-6; D is perhaps TRBD1 (6 bases). Germline-derived CDR1 and CDR2 are MNHEY and SVGAGI. The CDR3 extends over 13 amino acids. The V end lost 6 bases, the J end lost 9 bases, and 12 bases lay between the germline ends.

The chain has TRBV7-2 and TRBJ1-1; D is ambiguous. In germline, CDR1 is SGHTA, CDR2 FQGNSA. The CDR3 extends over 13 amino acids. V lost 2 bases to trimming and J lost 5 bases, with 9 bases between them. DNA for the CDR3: TGTGCCAGCAGCTTAATAGGGTATACTGAAGCTTTCTTT. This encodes CASSLIGYTEAFF.

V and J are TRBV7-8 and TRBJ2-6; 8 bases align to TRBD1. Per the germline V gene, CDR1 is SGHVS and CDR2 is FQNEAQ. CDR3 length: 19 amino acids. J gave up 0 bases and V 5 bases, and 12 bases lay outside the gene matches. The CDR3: CASSLVRGTGYSGANVLTF. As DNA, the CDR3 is TGTGCCAGCAGCCTTGTTCGTGGGACAGGTTACTCTGGGGCCAACGTCCTGACTTTC.

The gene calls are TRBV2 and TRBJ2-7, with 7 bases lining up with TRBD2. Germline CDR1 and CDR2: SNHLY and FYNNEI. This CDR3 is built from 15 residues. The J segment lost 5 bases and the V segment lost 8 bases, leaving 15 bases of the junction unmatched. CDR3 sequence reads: CASGLLGGRSDEQYF. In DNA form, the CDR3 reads TGTGCCAGCGGGCTACTAGGCGGGAGAAGCGACGAGCAGTACTTC. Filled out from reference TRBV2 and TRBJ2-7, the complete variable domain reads EPEVTQTPSHQVTQMGQEVILRCVPISNHLYFYWYRQILGQKVEFLVSFYNNEISEKSEIFDDQFSVERPDGSNFTLKIRSTKLEDSAMYFCASGLLGGRSDEQYFGPGTRLTVT.

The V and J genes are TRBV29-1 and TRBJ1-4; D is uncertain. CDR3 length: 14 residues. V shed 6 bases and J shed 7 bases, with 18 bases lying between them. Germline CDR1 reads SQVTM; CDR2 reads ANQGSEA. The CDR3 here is CSVYSGSGFEKLFF. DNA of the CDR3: TGCAGCGTCTACTCCGGGTCGGGTTTTGAAAAACTGTTTTTT. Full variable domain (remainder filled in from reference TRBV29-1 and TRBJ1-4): SAVISQKPSRDICQRGTSLTIQCQVDSQVTMMFWYRQQPGQSLTLIATANQGSEATYESGFVIDKFPISRPNLTFSTLTVSNMSPEDSSIYLCSVYSGSGFEKLFFGSGTQLSVL.

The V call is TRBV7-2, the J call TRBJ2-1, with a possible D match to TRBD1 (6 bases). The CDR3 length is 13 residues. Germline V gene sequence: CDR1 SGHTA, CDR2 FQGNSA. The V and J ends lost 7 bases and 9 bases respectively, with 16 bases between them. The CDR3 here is CASNRERESEQFF. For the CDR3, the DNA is TGTGCCAGCAACAGGGAAAGAGAATCTGAGCAGTTCTTC.